This TCR beta chain originates from a study of siplizumab effects on memory and regulatory T cells. To note about this clone: The antigen remains undetermined.

This table comes from immunoSEQ multiplex PCR, and its TCRdb copy is limited to in-frame clones, with some not included. The sample includes 60,000 to 70,000 clones, 80% to 90% of them seen just once. Broader study findings: The study found that siplizumab significantly reduced alloreactive sequences traceable to unstimulated CD4+ memory cells.

Germline assignment: CDR1 SNHLY and CDR2 FYNNEI. V was pared by 0 bases and J by 9 bases, with 15 bases between. This CDR3 spans 16 amino acids. This receptor was taken from a human donor in good health. V gene TRBV2 combines with J gene TRBJ1-6; D is undetermined. The specimen was Tregs sorted from blood. The DNA for the CDR3 is TGTGCCAGCAGTGAAGCGGGAAGGGCCTTAGGTTCACCCCTCCACTTT. This sequence encodes CASSEAGRALGSPLHF.